This T cell receptor beta chain was documented in a study of T cell repertoires in cytomegalovirus infection. Turning to the study itself: In public TCR beta signatures, there were indications of both CMV infection and matching HLA type.

Whole-study findings and limits: The ex vivo response showed dominance by HLA-C-restricted CMV-specific TCR beta clonotypes. Carriage of CMV together with the relevant HLA was identifiable through cumulative public TCR beta family frequency.

TCRdb itself ran the reads through MiXCR, one entry per CDR3 protein. The sample contains around 350,000 distinct CDR3 sequences, about a sixth of which appear only once. This clonotype turned up a few times. Antigen: not known. In germline, CDR1 is DFQATT, CDR2 SNEGSKA (reference sequence). V dropped 7 bases and J dropped 3 bases, with 15 bases sitting between them. The length of the CDR3 is 13 residues. The specimen was PBMCs. This receptor was obtained from a human donor in good health (CMV status not recorded). Some clones in this sample may be carry-over from other donors' samples. This chain joins TRBV20-1 and TRBJ1-1; D gene unclear. CDR3 sequence reads: CSGKAASYTEAFF. The CDR3 nucleotides are TGCAGTGGAAAAGCGGCCTCCTACACTGAAGCTTTCTTT.